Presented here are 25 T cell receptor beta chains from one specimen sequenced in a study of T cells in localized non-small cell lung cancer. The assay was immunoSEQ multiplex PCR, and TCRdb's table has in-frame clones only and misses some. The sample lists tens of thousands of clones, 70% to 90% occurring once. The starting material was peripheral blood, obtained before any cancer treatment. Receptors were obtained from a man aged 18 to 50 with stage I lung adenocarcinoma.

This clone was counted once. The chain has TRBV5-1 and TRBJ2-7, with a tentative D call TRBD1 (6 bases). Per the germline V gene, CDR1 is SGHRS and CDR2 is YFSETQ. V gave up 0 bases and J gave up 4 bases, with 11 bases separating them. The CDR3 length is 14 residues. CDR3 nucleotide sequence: TGCGCCAGCAGCTTGGTCGACAGGTTATACGAGCAGTACTTC. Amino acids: CASSLVDRLYEQYF.

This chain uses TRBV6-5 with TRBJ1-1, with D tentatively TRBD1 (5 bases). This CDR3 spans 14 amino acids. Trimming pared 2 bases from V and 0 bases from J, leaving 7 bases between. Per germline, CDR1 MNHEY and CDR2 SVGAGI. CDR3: CASSYQGLNTEAFF. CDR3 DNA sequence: TGTGCCAGCAGTTACCAGGGTTTGAACACTGAAGCTTTCTTT.

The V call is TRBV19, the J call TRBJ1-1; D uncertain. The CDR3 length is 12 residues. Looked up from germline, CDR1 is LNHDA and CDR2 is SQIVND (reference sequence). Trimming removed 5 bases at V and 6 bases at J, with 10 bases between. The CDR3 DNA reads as TGTGCCAGTAGTTCCCGGATGGCTGAAGCTTTCTTT. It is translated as CASSSRMAEAFF.

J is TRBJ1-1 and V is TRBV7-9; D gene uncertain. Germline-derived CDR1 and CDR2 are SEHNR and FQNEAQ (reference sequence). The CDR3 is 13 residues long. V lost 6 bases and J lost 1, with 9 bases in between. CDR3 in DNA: TGTGCCAGCAGACTGAGGAAGAACACTGAAGCTTTCTTT. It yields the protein CASRLRKNTEAFF.

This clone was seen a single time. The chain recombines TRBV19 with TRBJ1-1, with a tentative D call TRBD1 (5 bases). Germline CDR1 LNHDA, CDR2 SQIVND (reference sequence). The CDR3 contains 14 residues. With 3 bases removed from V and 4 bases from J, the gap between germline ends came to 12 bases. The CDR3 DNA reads TGTGCCAGTAGTATTAGGCGGGGCTCCACTGAAGCTTTCTTT. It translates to CASSIRRGSTEAFF.

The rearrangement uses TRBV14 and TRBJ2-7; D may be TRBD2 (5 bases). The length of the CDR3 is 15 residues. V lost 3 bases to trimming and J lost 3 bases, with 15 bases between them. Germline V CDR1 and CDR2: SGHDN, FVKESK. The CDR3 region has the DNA TGTGCCAGCAGCCATCGGACTCCCTCTAACTACGAGCAGTACTTC. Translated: CASSHRTPSNYEQYF.

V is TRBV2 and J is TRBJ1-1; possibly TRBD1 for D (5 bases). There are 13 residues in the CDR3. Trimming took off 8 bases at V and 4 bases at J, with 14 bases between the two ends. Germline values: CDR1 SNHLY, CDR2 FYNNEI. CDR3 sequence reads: CASGRGVATEAFF. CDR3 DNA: TGTGCCAGCGGACGGGGGGTGGCCACTGAAGCTTTCTTT.

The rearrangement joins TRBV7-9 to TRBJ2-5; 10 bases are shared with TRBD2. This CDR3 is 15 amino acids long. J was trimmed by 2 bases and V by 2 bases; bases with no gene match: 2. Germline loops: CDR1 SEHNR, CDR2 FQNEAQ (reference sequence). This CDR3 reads CASSLNSGGQETQYF. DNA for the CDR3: TGTGCCAGCAGCTTAAATAGCGGGGGGCAAGAGACCCAGTACTTC.

CDR3 region: CASSLGALNTEAFF. Here the CDR3 DNA reads TGTGCCAGCAGCTTAGGAGCCCTGAACACTGAAGCTTTCTTT. This chain joins TRBV5-5 and TRBJ1-1; no reliable D call. This CDR3 has 14 residues. Germline V gives CDR1 SGHKS, CDR2 YYEKEE (reference sequence). With 2 bases removed from V and 0 bases from J, the gap between germline ends came to 8 bases.

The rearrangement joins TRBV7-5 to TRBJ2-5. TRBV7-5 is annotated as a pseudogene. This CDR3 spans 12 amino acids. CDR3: CVRSLGTETQYF. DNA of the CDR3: TGTGTCAGAAGCTTAGGGACAGAGACCCAGTACTTC.

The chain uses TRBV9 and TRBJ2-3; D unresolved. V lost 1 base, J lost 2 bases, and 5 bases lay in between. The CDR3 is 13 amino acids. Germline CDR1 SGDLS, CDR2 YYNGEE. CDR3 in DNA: TGTGCCAGCAGCGTACGTCCCACAGATACGCAGTATTTT. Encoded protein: CASSVRPTDTQYF.

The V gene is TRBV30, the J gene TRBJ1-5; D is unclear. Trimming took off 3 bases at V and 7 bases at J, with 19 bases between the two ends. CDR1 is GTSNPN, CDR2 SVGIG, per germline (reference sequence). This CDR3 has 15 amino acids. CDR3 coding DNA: TGTGCCTGGAGCCGTACGACCGATTCTAGCCAGCCCCAGCATTTT. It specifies CAWSRTTDSSQPQHF.

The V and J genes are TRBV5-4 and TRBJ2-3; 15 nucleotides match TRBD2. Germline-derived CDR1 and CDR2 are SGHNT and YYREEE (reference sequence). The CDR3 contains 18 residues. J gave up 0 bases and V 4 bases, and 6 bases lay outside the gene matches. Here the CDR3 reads CASSLFGTSGGSTDTQYF. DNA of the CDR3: TGTGCCAGCAGCCTGTTTGGGACTAGCGGGGGGAGCACAGATACGCAGTATTTT.

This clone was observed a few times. The CDR3 DNA reads TGTGCCAGCTCCGCCTCCGGGAGCTCCTATAATTCACCCCTCCACTTT. Its translation is CASSASGSSYNSPLHF. The rearrangement links TRBV18 to TRBJ1-6, with no clear D. The V gene's germline CDR1 is KGHSH and CDR2 LQKENI. CDR3 length: 16 residues. V was trimmed by 6 bases and J by 0 bases, leaving 12 bases between them.

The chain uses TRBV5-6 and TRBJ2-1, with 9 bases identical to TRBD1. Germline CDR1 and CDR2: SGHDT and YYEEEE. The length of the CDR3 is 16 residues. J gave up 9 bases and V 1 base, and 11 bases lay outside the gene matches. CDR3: CASSLLIGQGRGEQFF. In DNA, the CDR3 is TGTGCCAGCAGCTTGTTGATAGGACAGGGGAGGGGTGAGCAGTTCTTC.

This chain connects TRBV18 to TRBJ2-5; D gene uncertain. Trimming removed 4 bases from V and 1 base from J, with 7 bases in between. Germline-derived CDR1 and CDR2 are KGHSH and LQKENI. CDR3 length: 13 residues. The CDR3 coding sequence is TGTGCCAGCTCACGAAATCTCCAAGAGACCCAGTACTTC. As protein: CASSRNLQETQYF.

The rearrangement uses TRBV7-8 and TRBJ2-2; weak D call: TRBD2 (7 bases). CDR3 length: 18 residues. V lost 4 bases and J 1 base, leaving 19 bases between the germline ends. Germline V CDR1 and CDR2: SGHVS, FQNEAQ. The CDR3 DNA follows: TGTGCCAGCAGCTCCATGTACGCGGGGGCGTTGAACACCGGGGAGCTGTTTTTT. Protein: CASSSMYAGALNTGELFF.

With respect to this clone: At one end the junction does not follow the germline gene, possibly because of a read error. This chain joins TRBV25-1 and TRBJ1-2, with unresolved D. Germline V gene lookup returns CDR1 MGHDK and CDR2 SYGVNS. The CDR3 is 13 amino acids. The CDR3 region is CASSAGGSGLPMF. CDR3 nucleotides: TGTGCCAGCAGTGCCGGAGGGTCGGGATTACCAATGTTC.

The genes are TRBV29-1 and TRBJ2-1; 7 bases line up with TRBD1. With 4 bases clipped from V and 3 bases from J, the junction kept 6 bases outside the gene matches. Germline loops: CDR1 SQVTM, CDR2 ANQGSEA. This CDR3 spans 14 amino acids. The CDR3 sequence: CSVGRSGGYNEQFF. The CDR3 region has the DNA TGCAGCGTTGGTAGGTCAGGGGGCTACAATGAGCAGTTCTTC.

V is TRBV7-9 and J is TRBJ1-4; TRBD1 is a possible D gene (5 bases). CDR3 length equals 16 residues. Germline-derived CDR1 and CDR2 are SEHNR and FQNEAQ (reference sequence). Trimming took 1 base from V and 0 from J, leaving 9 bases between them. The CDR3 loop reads CASSLEWGSTNEKLFF. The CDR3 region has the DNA TGTGCCAGCAGCTTAGAATGGGGCTCAACTAATGAAAAACTGTTTTTT.

In nucleotides, the CDR3 is TGTGCCATCACTCCAGACTCCGGATTTACAGATACGCAGTATTTT. It encodes CAITPDSGFTDTQYF. This rearrangement joins TRBV10-3 to TRBJ2-3; D is unclear. V was trimmed by 7 bases and J by 3 bases, leaving 17 bases between them. Germline V gene sequence: CDR1 ENHRY, CDR2 SYGVKD. The CDR3 consists of 15 residues.

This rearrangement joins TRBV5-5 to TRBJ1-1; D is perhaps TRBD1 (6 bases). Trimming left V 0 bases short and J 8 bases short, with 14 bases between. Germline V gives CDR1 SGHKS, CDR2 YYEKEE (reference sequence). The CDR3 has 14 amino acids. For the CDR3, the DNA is TGTGCCAGCAGCTTGGGAGGTCGGCAGGGGGAAGCTTTCTTT. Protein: CASSLGGRQGEAFF.

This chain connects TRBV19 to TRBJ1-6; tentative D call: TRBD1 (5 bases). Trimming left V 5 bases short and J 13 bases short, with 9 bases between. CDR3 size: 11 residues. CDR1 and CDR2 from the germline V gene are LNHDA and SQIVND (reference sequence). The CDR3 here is CASSREGPLHF. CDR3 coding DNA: TGTGCCAGTAGTCGGGAGGGGCCCCTCCACTTT.

As DNA, the CDR3 is TGTGCCAGCAGCTTAGAACAGAGGAACACTGAAGCTTTCTTT. Amino acid sequence: CASSLEQRNTEAFF. The V gene is TRBV7-2, the J gene TRBJ1-1, with D hard to call. CDR1 is SGHTA, CDR2 FQGNSA, per germline. This CDR3 is built from 14 residues. V lost 1 base and J 1 base, leaving 7 bases between the germline ends.

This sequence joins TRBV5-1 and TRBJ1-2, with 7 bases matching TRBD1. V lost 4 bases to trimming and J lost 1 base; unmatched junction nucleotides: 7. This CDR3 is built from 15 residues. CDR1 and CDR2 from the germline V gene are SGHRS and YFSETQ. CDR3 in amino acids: CASSLGTESNYGYTF. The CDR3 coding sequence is TGCGCCAGCAGCCTCGGGACAGAGAGTAACTATGGCTACACCTTC.